This TCR beta chain was recovered during a study of shared clonotypes between healthy human individuals. The CDR3 sequence is 16 residues long. J was trimmed by 6 bases and V by 5 bases; bases with no gene match: 12. The V gene's germline CDR1 is MDHEN and CDR2 SYDVKM. Each sorted subset replicate got 200 ng genomic DNA, roughly 33,000 genomes. Method: immunoSEQ multiplex PCR; TCRdb's copy keeps in-frame clones and lacks some. The sample carries some 1.5 million clones, more than 95% recorded once. This chain connects TRBV28 to TRBJ1-5, with 8 bases matching TRBD1. The sequence came from a man aged 25 to 40 in good health. The source material was naive CD4+ T cells sorted from blood. Described subset: CD45RA+ positively selected. CDR3 in DNA: TGTGCCAGCAGTCCGGAAGCCAACAGGGGGGGTCAGCCCCAGCATTTT. Amino acid sequence: CASSPEANRGGQPQHF.